This T cell receptor (beta chain) was identified in a study of CD8+CD57+ T cells in acquired aplastic anemia. CDR3 and TCR beta VDJ profiling relied on genomic DNA as the template. Using its own MiXCR run on the reads, TCRdb lists one record per CDR3 protein. Of roughly 200,000 distinct CDR3 sequences in the sample, approximately 60% are singletons; the top ten hold about 31%. Ten or more counts support this clonotype. What it binds is not known. Whole-study findings and limits: Significant differences in CD8+ Simpson's diversity were not observed between patients and controls.

The receptor's source is a human donor in good health. Sequencing used sorted CD4+, CD8+, or CD8+CD57+ T cells (not recorded which) from PBMCs.

CDR3 DNA sequence: TGTGCCAGCACGGGACTAGCGGGGAACGAGCAGTACTTC. Amino acid sequence: CASTGLAGNEQYF. The V gene is TRBV6-5, the J gene TRBJ2-7, with TRBD2 matching over 13 bases. This CDR3 region has 13 residues. After removal of 7 bases from V and 5 bases from J, the junction contained 2 bases not matched to a gene. Germline CDR1 is MNHEY and CDR2 is SVGAGI.